Sequencing of this T cell receptor beta chain was carried out in a study of blood T cell repertoires in COVID-19. In the study overall: Italy, Spain and the United States were the sources of the convalescent and acute COVID-19 samples. Sources were T cells, B-cell-depleted T cells, or PBMCs; the material itself was cDNA or gDNA.

Sequencing was performed with immunoSEQ multiplex PCR; in TCRdb, only in-frame clones are kept and a portion is missing. There are fewer than 300,000 clones in the sample; roughly 84% occur only once, and roughly 8.6% lies in the top ten. The germline gives CDR1 LGHNA, CDR2 YSLEER. CDR3 length: 14 amino acids. V dropped 2 bases and J dropped 5; count of bases not matched to a gene: 4. V usage is TRBV4-3 and J usage is TRBJ2-5; 8 nucleotides agree with TRBD2. The clonotype comes from a human donor in a cohort sampled during active COVID-19. The specimen sequenced was peripheral blood. The CDR3 nucleotides are TGCGCCAGCAGCCAACGGGGGGGCGGGGAGACCCAGTACTTC. It is translated as CASSQRGGGETQYF.